Sequencing of this TCR beta chain was carried out in a study of identical twins. TCRdb reprocessed the 5' RACE reads with MiXCR, giving one entry per CDR3 protein. The sample has around 500,000 distinct CDR3 sequences, 14% seen once. Every sampled donor was Caucasian and healthy. This clonotype was seen only a few times. Its antigen is currently unknown. Study-level results: Beta clonotypes that were abundant in cord blood contained fewer insertions, a pattern absent from memory repertoires.

The CDR3 has 11 amino acids. Trimming cost V 3 bases and J 8 bases, with 5 bases left between them. The same data also contributed to another study, on yellow fever vaccine responses in identical twins. That source adds: It has been reported that, in twins, the vaccine T cell response seemed partly convergent and partly personalized.

The chain carries TRBV12-3 or TRBV12-4 and TRBJ2-1; D ambiguous. The clonotype was recovered from a young woman in good health. Sequencing input: CD4+ T cells sorted from blood. Here the CDR3 DNA reads TGTGCCAGCAGTTTTTCACATGAGCAGTTCTTC. This gives the protein CASSFSHEQFF.